This note documents a single T cell receptor (beta chain) sequence. Its antigen specificity is not known. Base-call qualities are not available, and no considerably larger clone is one nucleotide away. These data originate in a study of T cell responses to AZD1222 COVID-19 vaccine (dated by TCRdb to about 2021). Study-wide context: TCR sequencing was performed for fewer than 250 trial participants, of whom around 200 were given two doses of AZD1222 and around 26 were given two doses of MenACWY control vaccine. Enrollment into the trials was organized by age into subgroups of 18-55, 56-69 and 70-plus years, and those subgroups contained roughly 140, 27 and 60 TCR-sequenced participants, respectively.

The CDR3 regions of human TCRbeta chains were analyzed by immunosequencing. In the original analysis: Repertoire TCRs were checked for matches against a reference library of SARS-CoV-2-specific TCRs that had been generated using the MIRA antigen-specificity platform. Breadth meant the fraction of unique TCRs that were SARS-CoV-2-associated, whereas depth meant the fraction of total T cells that were SARS-CoV-2-associated. Each spike-specific TCR was assigned to its reactive spike region and to a CD4 or CD8 class using the MIRA data. Log10-transformed breadth and depth values were compared by one-way ANOVA with Sidak's multiple comparisons tests. TCRdb took this table from immuneACCESS and kept in-frame rearrangements with V and J called. Such tables lack part of the clones; where checked against another copy, unresolved V genes explain under half of the gap, and the rest is unexplained. That table gives V, J and clone size, and the DNA gave D and trimming. The sample table holds about 130,000 clones, of which 90% were seen once. Around 4.5% of the sample comes from the top ten.

Read against the paper, the sample's time point label means: baseline before first vaccination. The sample's treatment or condition label is to be understood as: meningococcal conjugate vaccine given as trial control. Vaccinee samples came from UK trials COV001 and COV002, including a single-blind randomized controlled phase 2/3 trial of AZD1222 (ChAdOx1 nCoV-19) in healthy adults. Trial participant PBMC samples were collected at day 0 and day 28 after the second dose for TCRbeta chain sequencing. The CDR3 runs 14 residues from the cysteine to the phenylalanine. Only the CDR3 DNA is retained, 42 bases long and in frame from the first base. V is reduced by 7 bases and J by 1 base, leaving a spacing of 13 bases between them. The germline V gene (reference sequence) yields MNHNY for CDR1 and SVGAGI for CDR2. General study outcomes and caveats: After two AZD1222 doses, spike-specific TCR breadth and depth were significantly higher than at day 0 and than in MenACWY recipients. Conclusions about previously exposed vaccinees are limited, since just a handful of AZD1222 recipients were seropositive for SARS-CoV-2 at baseline. Participants were mostly white British and included more females than males, and it was suggested by the authors that clonal diversity may have been underestimated. Because no day 14 peak-response samples were available, repertoires were characterized only after the peak T cell response. In the small 56-69-year group, the increase in depth fell short of significance, most likely because of low power. Vaccine-associated CD4 TCRs spanned the whole spike protein, with dominant responses in regions 160-218 and 743-854. Reportedly, close to half of the unique spike-specific TCRs recognized epitopes lying outside the regions that are mutated in the B.1.351 and B.1.1.7 variants.

The sequence joins TRBV6-6 to TRBJ2-5, and the D gene may be TRBD1, 6 bases matching. The TCR comes from an adult in good health. Sequences were derived from peripheral blood, sampled on day 0 of MenACWY control vaccination. The bases read TGTGCCAGCACCAGAGGGGGTGTCCAAGAGACCCAGTACTTC. The translation is CASTRGGVQETQYF.